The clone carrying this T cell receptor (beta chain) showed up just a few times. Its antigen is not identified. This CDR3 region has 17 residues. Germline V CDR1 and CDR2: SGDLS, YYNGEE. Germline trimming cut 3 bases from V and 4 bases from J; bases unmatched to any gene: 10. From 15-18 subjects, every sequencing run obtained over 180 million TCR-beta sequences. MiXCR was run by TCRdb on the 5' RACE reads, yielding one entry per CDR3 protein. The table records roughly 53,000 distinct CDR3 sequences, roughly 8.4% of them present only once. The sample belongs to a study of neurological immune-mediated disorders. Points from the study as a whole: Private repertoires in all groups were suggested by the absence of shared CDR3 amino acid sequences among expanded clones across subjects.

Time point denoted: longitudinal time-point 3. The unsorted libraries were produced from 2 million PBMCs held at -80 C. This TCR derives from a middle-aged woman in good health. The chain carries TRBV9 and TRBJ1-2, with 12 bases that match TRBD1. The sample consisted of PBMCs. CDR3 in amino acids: CASSAYTGTGGFYGYTF. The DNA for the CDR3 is TGTGCCAGCAGCGCCTACACCGGGACAGGGGGCTTCTATGGCTACACCTTC.